Shown below are 32 T cell receptor beta chains from a single sample sequenced in a study of cytomegalovirus exposure and HLA in healthy donors. Vbeta (60) and Jbeta (13) primers were used in the PCR. Libraries were prepared by immunoSEQ multiplex PCR; TCRdb keeps only in-frame clonotypes and omits some of them. The table records approximately 190,000 clones, 70% to 90% of them present only once. Sequencing was performed on PBMCs. Receptors were obtained from a woman under 30 in good health and CMV-seropositive.

The sample holds one count of this clone. This chain connects TRBV2 to TRBJ2-5; D uncertain. Germline-derived CDR1 and CDR2 are SNHLY and FYNNEI. V was clipped by 5 bases and J by 4 bases, with 8 bases between them. The CDR3 has 12 amino acids. CDR3 in DNA: TGTGCCAGCAGTACCGTGGCAGAGACCCAGTACTTC. It is translated as CASSTVAETQYF.

V gene TRBV28 combines with J gene TRBJ2-6; D is unresolved. CDR3 length: 17 amino acids. Between the trimmed V and J ends, which lost 6 bases and 4 bases, there was a span of 19 bases. CDR1 and CDR2 (germline): MDHEN, SYDVKM. Here the CDR3 reads CASSKRFGRSGANVLTF. The CDR3 coding sequence is TGTGCCAGCAGCAAGAGATTTGGTCGTTCGGGGGCCAACGTCCTGACTTTC.

This chain connects TRBV4-2 to TRBJ1-6; no clear D gene. Germline lookup yields CDR1 LGHNA and CDR2 YNFKEQ. CDR3 length: 13 residues. V shed 1 base and J shed 10 bases, with 8 bases lying between them. The CDR3 DNA reads as TGTGCCAGCAGCCAAGGGGCAAACTCACCCCTCCACTTT. Residues: CASSQGANSPLHF.

This chain joins TRBV4-1 and TRBJ2-1; 7 bases agree with TRBD2. V lost 0 bases to trimming and J lost 9 bases; unmatched junction nucleotides: 14. The CDR3 length is 17 residues. Germline CDR1 MGHRA, CDR2 YSYEKL. CDR3 protein: CASSQEREYGEGSEQFF. CDR3 bases: TGCGCCAGCAGCCAAGAGAGGGAGTACGGGGAGGGGAGTGAGCAGTTCTTC.

The J gene is TRBJ1-1, the V gene TRBV2, with a possible D match to TRBD1 (5 bases). V was pared by 2 bases and J by 0 bases, with 10 bases between. CDR1 and CDR2 from the germline V gene are SNHLY and FYNNEI. The CDR3 contains 15 residues. CDR3 sequence: CASSEYGHMNTEAFF. CDR3 coding DNA: TGTGCCAGCAGTGAATATGGACATATGAACACTGAAGCTTTCTTT. Based on the CDR3 plus reference TRBV2 and TRBJ1-1, the full variable domain is EPEVTQTPSHQVTQMGQEVILRCVPISNHLYFYWYRQILGQKVEFLVSFYNNEISEKSEIFDDQFSVERPDGSNFTLKIRSTKLEDSAMYFCASSEYGHMNTEAFFGQGTRLTVV.

The chain has TRBV9 and TRBJ2-3, with 11 bases identical to TRBD2. This CDR3 spans 16 amino acids. With 2 bases clipped from V and 1 base from J, the junction kept 3 bases outside the gene matches. The germline V gene encodes CDR1 SGDLS and CDR2 YYNGEE. CDR3 DNA sequence: TGTGCCAGCAGCGTTACTAGCGGGGGACGCACAGATACGCAGTATTTT. This gives the protein CASSVTSGGRTDTQYF. Drawing the rest from reference TRBV9 and TRBJ2-3, the complete variable domain is DSGVTQTPKHLITATGQRVTLRCSPRSGDLSVYWYQQSLDQGLQFLIQYYNGEERAKGNILERFSAQQFPDLHSELNLSSLELGDSALYFCASSVTSGGRTDTQYFGPGTRLTVL.

This clone was recorded a few times. The CDR3, as DNA: TGTGCCAGCAGCTTTTGGGACAGGGCAATCGGGGAGCTGTTTTTT. Amino acid sequence: CASSFWDRAIGELFF. The rearrangement links TRBV7-9 to TRBJ2-2; 9 bases are a match to TRBD1. Looked up from germline, CDR1 is SEHNR and CDR2 is FQNEAQ (reference sequence). After removal of 3 bases from V and 7 bases from J, the junction contained 6 bases not matched to a gene. This CDR3 spans 15 amino acids.

V and J are TRBV28 and TRBJ2-2; D possibly corresponds to TRBD1 (5 bases). Looked up from germline, CDR1 is MDHEN and CDR2 is SYDVKM. Trimming cost V 7 bases and J 3 bases, with 12 bases left between them. CDR3 length: 14 amino acids. CDR3 residues: CASTLDIYTGELFF. Here the CDR3 DNA reads TGTGCCAGCACTTTGGACATTTACACCGGGGAGCTGTTTTTT.

V and J are TRBV9 and TRBJ2-1; no clear D. Trimming took off 1 base at V and 6 bases at J, with 11 bases between the two ends. The CDR3 loop spans 14 amino acids. Germline V lookup: CDR1 SGDLS, CDR2 YYNGEE. The CDR3 loop reads CASSVFLLPNEQFF. CDR3 in DNA: TGTGCCAGCAGCGTATTTCTCCTCCCCAATGAGCAGTTCTTC. Full variable domain (missing parts from reference TRBV9 and TRBJ2-1): DSGVTQTPKHLITATGQRVTLRCSPRSGDLSVYWYQQSLDQGLQFLIQYYNGEERAKGNILERFSAQQFPDLHSELNLSSLELGDSALYFCASSVFLLPNEQFFGPGTRLTVL.

This chain links TRBV5-5 with TRBJ1-5; possibly TRBD1 for D (6 bases). The CDR3 covers 13 residues. Germline CDR1 and CDR2: SGHKS and YYEKEE (reference sequence). The germline V and J ends were trimmed by 5 bases and 4 bases, with 10 bases remaining between them. The CDR3 DNA follows: TGTGCCAGCAGTTATACAGGGAATCAGCCCCAGCATTTT. It yields the protein CASSYTGNQPQHF.

The chain combines TRBV4-2 with TRBJ2-7, with D uncertain. Trimming left V 1 base short and J 0 bases short, with 7 bases between. The CDR3 extends over 14 amino acids. The germline gives CDR1 LGHNA, CDR2 YNFKEQ. This chain's CDR3 is CASSQGLFSYEQYF. DNA of the CDR3: TGTGCCAGCAGCCAAGGACTGTTCTCCTACGAGCAGTACTTC.

The chain links TRBV7-9 to TRBJ2-2, with D maybe TRBD2 (6 bases). CDR1 and CDR2 (germline): SEHNR, FQNEAQ (reference sequence). V shed 5 bases and J shed 2 bases, with 24 bases lying between them. CDR3 length: 19 amino acids. The CDR3 loop reads CASSKTGGAGAYNTGELFF. CDR3 DNA sequence: TGTGCCAGCAGCAAGACTGGAGGGGCCGGGGCTTATAACACCGGGGAGCTGTTTTTT.

This clone was observed once. The chain joins TRBV4-1 to TRBJ1-6; D ambiguous. V dropped 1 base and J dropped 7 bases, with 11 bases sitting between them. Germline CDR1 MGHRA, CDR2 YSYEKL. The CDR3 is made up of 15 amino acids. The CDR3 DNA is TGCGCCAGCAGCCAAGTTGGGGAGCCAAATTCACCCCTCCACTTT. Translated, it gives CASSQVGEPNSPLHF.

V gene TRBV28 combines with J gene TRBJ2-1; 8 positions agree with TRBD1. The CDR3 sequence is 15 residues long. V gave up 7 bases and J gave up 9 bases; unmatched junction bases: 14. The germline gives CDR1 MDHEN, CDR2 SYDVKM. The CDR3 loop is CASNYLGQDLGEQFF. The CDR3, as DNA: TGTGCCAGCAATTACCTGGGACAGGATTTGGGTGAGCAGTTCTTC.

This rearrangement joins TRBV29-1 to TRBJ2-1; 7 bases map to TRBD2. The J segment lost 0 bases and the V segment lost 5 bases, leaving 4 bases of the junction unmatched. Per germline, CDR1 SQVTM and CDR2 ANQGSEA. This CDR3 contains 14 residues. The CDR3 is CSVLGEGSYNEQFF. DNA for the CDR3: TGCAGCGTTTTAGGGGAGGGCTCCTACAATGAGCAGTTCTTC.

This clone was detected a few times. The chain links TRBV5-5 to TRBJ1-6, with TRBD1 matching over 7 bases. The ends lost 4 bases at V and 5 bases at J; junction bases unmatched: 3. The CDR3 loop spans 14 amino acids. CDR1 is SGHKS and CDR2 is YYEKEE in the germline V gene (reference sequence). The DNA of the CDR3 is TGTGCCAGCAGCCGACAGGGTGATAATTCACCCCTCCACTTT. It translates to CASSRQGDNSPLHF. Complete variable domain (other parts from reference TRBV5-5 and TRBJ1-6): DAGVTQSPTHLIKTRGQQVTLRCSPISGHKSVSWYQQVLGQGPQFIFQYYEKEERGRGNFPDRFSARQFPNYSSELNVNALLLGDSALYLCASSRQGDNSPLHFGNGTRLTVT.

This clone was seen a few times. V usage is TRBV5-1 and J usage is TRBJ2-1; TRBD2 agrees at 8 bases. Per the germline V gene, CDR1 is SGHRS and CDR2 is YFSETQ. This CDR3 has 16 amino acids. With 3 bases clipped from V and 6 bases from J, the junction kept 11 bases outside the gene matches. The DNA of the CDR3 is TGCGCCAGCAGCTCATCTGTATCCGGGACTAGCAATGAGCAGTTCTTC. Translation: CASSSSVSGTSNEQFF.

This clone was observed a few times. The chain links TRBV21-1 to TRBJ1-1; the table gives TRBD1 as D, unverified against the DNA. TRBV21-1 is classified as a pseudogene. CDR3 length: 15 amino acids. The CDR3 here is CASSKESTGVAEAFF. The CDR3 bases are TGTGCCAGCAGCAAAGAATCGACAGGGGTTGCTGAAGCTTTCTTT.

A remark on this clone: In the same sample, other DNA sequences code for this CDR3. This chain uses TRBV4-3 with TRBJ2-2, with D possibly matching TRBD2 (6 bases). V gave up 1 base and J gave up 7 bases, with 7 bases separating them. Germline-derived CDR1 and CDR2 are LGHNA and YSLEER. The CDR3 loop spans 13 amino acids. The CDR3 protein is CASSQVGGGELFF. CDR3 nucleotides: TGCGCCAGCAGCCAAGTGGGGGGCGGGGAGCTGTTTTTT.

V gene TRBV2 combines with J gene TRBJ1-4, with 8 bases fitting TRBD1. The CDR3 loop spans 16 amino acids. J gave up 7 bases and V 2 bases, and 9 bases lay outside the gene matches. From germline, CDR1 is SNHLY and CDR2 FYNNEI. The CDR3 nucleotides read TGTGCCAGCAGTGAACCAGACAGGGGAGGGAGTGAAAAACTGTTTTTT. It yields the protein CASSEPDRGGSEKLFF.

This chain uses TRBV14 with TRBJ2-3; 11 bases line up with TRBD2. J was trimmed by 4 bases and V by 4 bases; bases with no gene match: 7. The CDR3 totals 16 residues. Per germline, CDR1 SGHDN and CDR2 FVKESK. CDR3 DNA sequence: TGTGCCAGCAGCCCTCGACTAGCGGGAAGTTCAGATACGCAGTATTTT. It specifies CASSPRLAGSSDTQYF. The full variable domain, with the rest looked up from reference TRBV14 and TRBJ2-3, is EAGVTQFPSHSVIEKGQTVTLRCDPISGHDNLYWYRRVMGKEIKFLLHFVKESKQDESGMPNNRFLAERTGGTYSTLKVQPAELEDSGVYFCASSPRLAGSSDTQYFGPGTRLTVL.

The V gene is TRBV7-2, the J gene TRBJ1-2, with a possible D match to TRBD1 (5 bases). CDR1 SGHTA and CDR2 FQGNSA come from the germline V gene. The CDR3 is 14 residues long. V was pared by 5 bases and J by 3 bases, with 13 bases between. This CDR3 is CASSPRPGDYGYTF. The CDR3 nucleotides are TGTGCCAGCAGCCCCAGGCCGGGGGACTATGGCTACACCTTC.

The rearrangement links TRBV4-2 to TRBJ1-4; D is unclear. V lost 4 bases and J 0 bases, leaving 9 bases between the germline ends. The CDR3 runs to 15 residues. CDR1 and CDR2 from the germline V gene are LGHNA and YNFKEQ. The CDR3 coding sequence is TGTGCCAGCAGCCCAGCGGAATCAACTAATGAAAAACTGTTTTTT. The encoded protein is CASSPAESTNEKLFF.

Here the CDR3 DNA reads TGTGCCAGTTCTCGCGGGGGCGGGGGGCTCGGAGGAGAGCAGTACTTC. This translates into CASSRGGGGLGGEQYF. The chain joins TRBV7-2 to TRBJ2-7; 8 bases match TRBD2. This CDR3 spans 16 amino acids. CDR1 is SGHTA and CDR2 is FQGNSA in the germline V gene. V trimming: 9 bases; J trimming: 7 bases; junction bases outside the gene matches: 20.

The chain employs TRBV11-3 and TRBJ2-2, with 12 bases lining up with TRBD2. J lost 8 bases, V lost 4 bases, and 11 bases had no gene match. The CDR3 covers 17 residues. Germline CDR1 and CDR2: SGHNT and YENEEA. This chain's CDR3 is CASSSNRLAGGIGELFF. The CDR3 DNA is TGTGCCAGCAGCTCAAACCGTCTAGCGGGGGGGATAGGGGAGCTGTTTTTT.

The chain recombines TRBV7-9 with TRBJ1-5; perhaps TRBD1 as D (5 bases). From germline, CDR1 is SEHNR and CDR2 FQNEAQ (reference sequence). V was trimmed by 5 bases and J by 7 bases, leaving 12 bases between them. The CDR3 extends over 13 amino acids. CDR3: CASSPGTPQPQHF. The CDR3 DNA reads TGTGCCAGCAGCCCGGGGACTCCACAGCCCCAGCATTTT.

This clone was counted only a few times. This chain uses TRBV29-1 with TRBJ2-6, with a tentative D call TRBD1 (6 bases). The CDR3 runs 14 residues. Trimming cost V 5 bases and J 0 bases, with 8 bases left between them. Germline-derived CDR1 and CDR2 are SQVTM and ANQGSEA. The CDR3 region is CSVNRDSGANVLTF. The CDR3 DNA follows: TGCAGCGTTAACAGGGACTCTGGGGCCAACGTCCTGACTTTC.

The J gene is TRBJ2-1, the V gene TRBV6-5; 11 bases fit TRBD1. CDR1 is MNHEY, CDR2 SVGAGI, per germline. The V and J ends lost 2 bases and 5 bases, in that order; junction bases with no gene match: 5. CDR3 length: 16 residues. CDR3 sequence: CASSYRDRGTNNEQFF. The CDR3 nucleotides are TGTGCCAGCAGTTACAGGGACAGGGGGACGAACAATGAGCAGTTCTTC.

CDR3 amino acids: CASSLGTGSGYGYTF. The CDR3 DNA sequence: TGTGCCAGCAGTCTAGGGACAGGGTCGGGCTATGGCTACACCTTC. The chain carries TRBV28 and TRBJ1-2; 9 positions match TRBD1. The germline V gene encodes CDR1 MDHEN and CDR2 SYDVKM. This CDR3 region has 15 residues. The junction had 8 bases not matched to a gene; V was cut back by 5 bases and J by 4 bases.

This clone was detected only a few times. The gene calls are TRBV27 and TRBJ1-3; D may be TRBD1 (5 bases). V lost 6 bases, J lost 1 base, and 19 bases lay in between. CDR1 and CDR2 from the germline V gene are MNHEY and SMNVEV (reference sequence). The CDR3 contains 17 residues. CDR3: CASSSPLQVLSGNTIYF. The CDR3 nucleotides are TGTGCCAGCAGCTCCCCCCTACAGGTCTTGTCTGGAAACACCATATATTTT.

This chain joins TRBV5-6 and TRBJ2-7; the match to TRBD2 covers 11 bases. Germline V gene sequence: CDR1 SGHDT, CDR2 YYEEEE. Trimming at V came to 4 bases and at J to 1 base, leaving 7 bases not matched to a gene. This CDR3 spans 16 amino acids. The CDR3 coding sequence is TGTGCCAGCAGCCGCATTCTAGCGGGGGGTTCCTACGAGCAGTACTTC. Its protein is CASSRILAGGSYEQYF.

V is TRBV2 and J is TRBJ1-5, with D maybe TRBD1 (6 bases). The CDR3 runs 15 residues. Germline CDR1 is SNHLY and CDR2 is FYNNEI. V was trimmed by 3 bases and J by 0 bases, leaving 9 bases between them. Here the CDR3 reads CASSDRGYSNQPQHF. The CDR3 nucleotides are TGTGCCAGCAGTGACAGGGGATATAGCAATCAGCCCCAGCATTTT.